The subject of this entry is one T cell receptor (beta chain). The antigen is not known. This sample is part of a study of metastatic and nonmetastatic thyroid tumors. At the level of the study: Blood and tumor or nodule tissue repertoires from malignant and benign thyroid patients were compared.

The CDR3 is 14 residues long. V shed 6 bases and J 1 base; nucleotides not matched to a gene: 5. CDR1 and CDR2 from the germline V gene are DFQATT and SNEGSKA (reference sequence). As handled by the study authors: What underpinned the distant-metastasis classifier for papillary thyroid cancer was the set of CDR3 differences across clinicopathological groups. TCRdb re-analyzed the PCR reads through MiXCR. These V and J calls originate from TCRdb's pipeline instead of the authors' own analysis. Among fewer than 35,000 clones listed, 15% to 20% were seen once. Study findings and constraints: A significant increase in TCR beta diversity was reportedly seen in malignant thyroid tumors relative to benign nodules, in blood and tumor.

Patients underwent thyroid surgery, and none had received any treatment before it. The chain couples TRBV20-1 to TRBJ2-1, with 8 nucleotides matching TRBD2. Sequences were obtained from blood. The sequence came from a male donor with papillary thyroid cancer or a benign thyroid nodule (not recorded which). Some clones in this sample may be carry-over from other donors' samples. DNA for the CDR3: TGCAGTGCGCATACTAGCGGTTCCTACAATGAGCAGTTCTTC. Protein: CSAHTSGSYNEQFF.